This T cell receptor beta chain was documented in a study of control samples from healthy donors and cancer patients. The CDR3 runs 15 residues. Trimming took 0 bases from V and 4 from J, leaving 12 bases between them. Germline CDR1 reads MNHEY; CDR2 reads SMNVEV (reference sequence). This clone showed up many times. TCRdb's table, derived via immunoSEQ multiplex PCR, lists solely in-frame clones and lacks some. Of roughly 100,000 clones listed, 80% to 90% are singletons. The chain is built from TRBV27 and TRBJ2-5, with D hard to call. This receptor was identified in a woman aged 45-65 years in good health. The sequenced sample consisted of blood. CDR3 sequence reads: CASSLSPAALETQYF. The CDR3 DNA reads TGTGCCAGCAGTTTATCGCCGGCAGCTCTAGAGACCCAGTACTTC.